The rows below give T cell receptor beta chains drawn from one sample of a study of T cells in Graves' hyperthyroidism and ophthalmopathy. TCRdb redid the calling of the multiplex PCR reads with MiXCR, one entry per CDR3 protein. The sample yields under 400,000 distinct CDR3 sequences, more than 20% seen once. Sequencing was carried out using blood. These receptors all come from a man aged 45 to 65 with Graves' hyperthyroidism. Each CDR3 is given with its conserved first and last residue. D genes are given only for firm matches. For some rows the clone size is stated as once, few or many, or as a class when expanded; others skip it.

clone size	V gene	J gene	D gene	CDR3 DNA	CDR3 protein
-	TRBV7-2	TRBJ2-7	TRBD2	TGTGCCAGCAGCCCGGGGGGGGGAGTGGAGCAGTACTTC	CASSPGGGVEQYF
few	TRBV5-6	TRBJ1-1	-	TGTGCCAGCAGCTTGGCGGGGCGGGGGCCTGAAGCTTTCTTT	CASSLAGRGPEAFF
few	TRBV18	TRBJ1-1	TRBD1	TGTGCCAGCTCACCAAGACAGGGTTTGGACACTGAAGCTTTCTTT	CASSPRQGLDTEAFF
-	TRBV2	TRBJ2-2	TRBD2	TGTGCCAGCAGCTCCGGACTAGCGGGAGCAAAGACCGGGGAGCTGTTTTTT	CASSSGLAGAKTGELFF
few	TRBV29-1	TRBJ2-3	TRBD2	TGCAGCGTTGAACATAAAAAGCGGGAGAGCACAGATACGCAGTATTTT	CSVEHKKRESTDTQYF
-	TRBV18	TRBJ2-6	-	TGTGCCAGCTCGTCCGGGAGCTCTGGGGCCAACGTCCTGACTTTC	CASSSGSSGANVLTF
many	TRBV11-2	TRBJ2-1	-	TGTGCCAGCAGCTTAGACAGGAACAATGAGCAGTTCTTC	CASSLDRNNEQFF
-	TRBV7-6	TRBJ2-1	TRBD2	TGTGCCAGCAGCATGACTAGCGGGAGGGCCCACAATGTTGAGCAGTTCTTC	CASSMTSGRAHNVEQFF
many	TRBV11-3	TRBJ2-1	TRBD2	TGTGCCAGCAGCTTAGAGGGACTAGCGGGAAGTGAGCAGTTCTTC	CASSLEGLAGSEQFF
-	TRBV3-1	TRBJ1-2	-	TGTGCCAGCAGCCAGGAGGCCGGCTACACCTTC	CASSQEAGYTF
few	TRBV18	TRBJ2-7	TRBD1	TGTGCCAGCTCACGCCGGGGACAGATTTACGAGCAGTACTTC	CASSRRGQIYEQYF
few	TRBV12-3/TRBV12-4	TRBJ2-3	TRBD2	TGTGCCAGCAGTCCGCCGGGACTAGCGGGATTTACAGATACGCAGTATTTT	CASSPPGLAGFTDTQYF
many	TRBV7-8	TRBJ2-7	-	TGTGCCAGCAGCTTAATCCCCGATTTGGGAGAGCAGTACTTC	CASSLIPDLGEQYF
-	TRBV25-1	TRBJ2-7	-	TGTGCCAGCAGTGATCTGGTCTACGAGCAGTACTTC	CASSDLVYEQYF
few	TRBV5-1	TRBJ2-7	TRBD1	TGCGCCAGCAGCTTTACCGGGACAGGGTTTTACGAGCAGTACTTC	CASSFTGTGFYEQYF
-	TRBV24-1	TRBJ2-4	-	TGTGCCACCAGTGATTCTCGACAGGGGAGGGACATTCAGTACTTC	CATSDSRQGRDIQYF
few	TRBV28	TRBJ1-2	-	TGTGCCAGCAGACTTCCGGTACATGGCTACACCTTC	CASRLPVHGYTF
-	TRBV27	TRBJ1-5	-	TGTGCCAGCCGACGAGGCGATGGCAATCAGCCCCAGCATTTT	CASRRGDGNQPQHF
-	TRBV5-5	TRBJ2-1	TRBD1	TGTGCCAGCAGCGCCACAGGGGACGAGCAGTTCTTC	CASSATGDEQFF
few	TRBV3-1	TRBJ2-6	-	TGTGCCAGCAGCCAACCGGGTTCAGGGGCCAACGTCCTGACTTTC	CASSQPGSGANVLTF
-	TRBV13	TRBJ2-2	-	TGTGCCAGCAGCTCCGAGGACGGGCGGGGTTCCGGGGAGCTGTTTTTT	CASSSEDGRGSGELFF
few	TRBV9	TRBJ2-7	-	TGTGCCAGCAGCGCTGGCTCGCGGGCCTACGAGCAGTACTTC	CASSAGSRAYEQYF
few	TRBV27	TRBJ1-5	-	TGTGCCAGCAGTTTGTCCGGGGCTCGATATCAGCCCCAGCATTTT	CASSLSGARYQPQHF
-	TRBV11-2	TRBJ1-3	-	TGTGCCAGCAGCCTAATAAGCTCTGGAAACACCATATATTTT	CASSLISSGNTIYF
few	TRBV4-1	TRBJ2-5	-	TGCGCCAGCAGCCCGGACAGAGAATACCAAGAGACCCAGTACTTC	CASSPDREYQETQYF